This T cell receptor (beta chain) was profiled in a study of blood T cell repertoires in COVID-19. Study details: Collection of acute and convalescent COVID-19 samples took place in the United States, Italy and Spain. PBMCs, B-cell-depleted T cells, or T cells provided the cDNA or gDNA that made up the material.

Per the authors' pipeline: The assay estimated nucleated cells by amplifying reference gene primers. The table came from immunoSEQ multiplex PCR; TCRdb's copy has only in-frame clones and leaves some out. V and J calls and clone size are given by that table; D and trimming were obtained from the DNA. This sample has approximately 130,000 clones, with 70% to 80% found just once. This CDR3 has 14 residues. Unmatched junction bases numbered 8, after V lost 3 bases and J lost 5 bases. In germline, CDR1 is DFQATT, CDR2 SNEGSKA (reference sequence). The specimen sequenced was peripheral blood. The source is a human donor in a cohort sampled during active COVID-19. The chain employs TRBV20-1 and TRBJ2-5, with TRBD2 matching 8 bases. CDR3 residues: CSASSGTRRETQYF. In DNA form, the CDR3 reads TGCAGTGCTAGTAGCGGGACCCGAAGGGAGACCCAGTACTTC.